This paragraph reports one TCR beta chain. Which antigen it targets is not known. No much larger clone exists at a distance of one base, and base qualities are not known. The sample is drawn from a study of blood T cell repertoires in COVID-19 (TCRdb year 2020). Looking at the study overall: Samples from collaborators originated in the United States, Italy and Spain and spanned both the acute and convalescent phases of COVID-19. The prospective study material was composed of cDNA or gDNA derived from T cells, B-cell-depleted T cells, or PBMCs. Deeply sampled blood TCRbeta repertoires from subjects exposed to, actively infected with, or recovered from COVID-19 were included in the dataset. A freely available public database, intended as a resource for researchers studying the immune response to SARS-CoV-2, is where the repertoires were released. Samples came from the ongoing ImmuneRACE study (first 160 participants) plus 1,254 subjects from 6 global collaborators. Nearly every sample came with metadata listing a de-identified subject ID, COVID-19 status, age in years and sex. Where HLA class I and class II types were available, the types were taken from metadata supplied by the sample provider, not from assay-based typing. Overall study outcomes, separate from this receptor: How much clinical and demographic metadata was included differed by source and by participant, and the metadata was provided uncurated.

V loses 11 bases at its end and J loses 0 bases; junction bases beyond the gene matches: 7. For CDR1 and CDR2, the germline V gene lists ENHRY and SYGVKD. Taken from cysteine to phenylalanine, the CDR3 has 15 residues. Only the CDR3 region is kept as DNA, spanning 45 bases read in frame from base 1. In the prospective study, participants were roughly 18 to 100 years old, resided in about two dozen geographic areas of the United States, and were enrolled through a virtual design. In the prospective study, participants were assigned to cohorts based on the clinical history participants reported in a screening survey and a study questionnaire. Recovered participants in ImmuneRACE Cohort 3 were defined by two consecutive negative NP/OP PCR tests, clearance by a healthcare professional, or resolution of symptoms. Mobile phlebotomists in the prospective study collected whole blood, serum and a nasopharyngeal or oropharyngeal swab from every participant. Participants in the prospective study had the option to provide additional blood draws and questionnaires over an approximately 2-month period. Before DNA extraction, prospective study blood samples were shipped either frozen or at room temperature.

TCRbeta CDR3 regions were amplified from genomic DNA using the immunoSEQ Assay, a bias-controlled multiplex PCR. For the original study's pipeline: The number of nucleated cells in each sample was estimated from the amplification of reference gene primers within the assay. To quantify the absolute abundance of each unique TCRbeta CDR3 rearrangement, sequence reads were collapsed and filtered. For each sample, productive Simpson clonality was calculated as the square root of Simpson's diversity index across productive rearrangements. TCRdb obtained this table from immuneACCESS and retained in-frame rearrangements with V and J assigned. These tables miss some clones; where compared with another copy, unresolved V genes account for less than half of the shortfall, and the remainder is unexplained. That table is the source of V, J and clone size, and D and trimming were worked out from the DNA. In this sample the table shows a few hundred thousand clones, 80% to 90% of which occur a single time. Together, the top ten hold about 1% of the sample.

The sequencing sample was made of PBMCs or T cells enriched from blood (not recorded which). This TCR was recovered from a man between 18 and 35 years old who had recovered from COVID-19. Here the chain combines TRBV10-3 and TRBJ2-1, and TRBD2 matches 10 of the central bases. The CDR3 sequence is CASSLAGISYNEQFF. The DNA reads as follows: TGTGCCTCATCACTAGCGGGGATCTCCTACAATGAGCAGTTCTTC.